The clone carrying this T cell receptor (beta chain) was picked up one time. Its cognate antigen is unknown. With V trimmed by 6 bases and J by 3 bases, 9 bases remained unmatched. The length of the CDR3 is 16 residues. Germline V gene sequence: CDR1 ENHRY, CDR2 SYGVKD. CD4+ cells yielded CD45RA+ naive and CD45RA-negative memory subsets. This entry comes from a study of shared clonotypes between healthy human individuals. Findings and limits, study-wide: All-four-donor shared clonotypes had higher generation probabilities than non-shared clonotypes did. Clonotype sharing among the donors was expected to vary with sequencing depth. Naive subsets, compared against memory subsets, generally had larger estimated richness values.

Sequencing used immunoSEQ multiplex PCR; TCRdb keeps in-frame clones, though not all of them. Of approximately 500,000 clones in the sample, 90% to 96% were seen once. The chain recombines TRBV10-3 with TRBJ2-1, with TRBD2 matching 9 bases. Source material: naive CD4+ T cells sorted from blood. Subset noted: CD45RA+ positively selected. The sequence was collected from a woman aged 25-40 years in good health. CDR3 nucleotide sequence: TGTGCCATCAGGGATCCGACTAGCGGCGTCTACAATGAGCAGTTCTTC. Translated, it gives CAIRDPTSGVYNEQFF.